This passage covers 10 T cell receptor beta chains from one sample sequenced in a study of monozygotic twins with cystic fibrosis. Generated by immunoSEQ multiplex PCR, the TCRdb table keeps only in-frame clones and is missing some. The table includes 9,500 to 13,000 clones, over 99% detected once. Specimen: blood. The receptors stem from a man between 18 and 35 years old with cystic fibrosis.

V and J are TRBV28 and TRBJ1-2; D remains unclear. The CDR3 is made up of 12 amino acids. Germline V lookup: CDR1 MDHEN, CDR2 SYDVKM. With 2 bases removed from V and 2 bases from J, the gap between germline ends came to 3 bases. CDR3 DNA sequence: TGTGCCAGCAGTTTAGGCAACTATGGCTACACCTTC. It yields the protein CASSLGNYGYTF.

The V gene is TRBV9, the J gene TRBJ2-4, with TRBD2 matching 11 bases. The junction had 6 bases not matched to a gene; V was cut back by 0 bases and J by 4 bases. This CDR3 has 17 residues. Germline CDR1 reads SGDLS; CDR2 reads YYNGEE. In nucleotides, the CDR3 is TGTGCCAGCAGCGTAGACCCACTAGCGGGAGTGAAAAACATTCAGTACTTC. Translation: CASSVDPLAGVKNIQYF.

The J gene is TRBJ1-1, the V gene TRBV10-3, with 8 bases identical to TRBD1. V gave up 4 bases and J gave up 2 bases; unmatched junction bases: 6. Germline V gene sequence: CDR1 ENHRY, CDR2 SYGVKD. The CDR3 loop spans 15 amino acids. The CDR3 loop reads CAISGPDRVNTEAFF. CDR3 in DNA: TGTGCCATCAGTGGCCCGGACAGGGTAAACACTGAAGCTTTCTTT.

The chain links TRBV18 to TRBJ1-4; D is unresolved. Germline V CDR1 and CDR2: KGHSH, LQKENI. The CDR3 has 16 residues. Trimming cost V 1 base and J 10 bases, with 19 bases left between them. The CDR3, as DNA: TGTGCCAGCTCACCACTTACCAAGATTCAAGGAGGAAAACTGTTTTTT. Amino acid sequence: CASSPLTKIQGGKLFF.

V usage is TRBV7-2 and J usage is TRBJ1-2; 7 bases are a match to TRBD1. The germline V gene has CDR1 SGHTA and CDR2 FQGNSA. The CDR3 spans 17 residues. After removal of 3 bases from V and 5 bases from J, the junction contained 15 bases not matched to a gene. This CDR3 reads CASSFFEGDSRKYGYTF. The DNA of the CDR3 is TGTGCCAGCAGCTTTTTTGAGGGGGACAGCCGGAAGTATGGCTACACCTTC. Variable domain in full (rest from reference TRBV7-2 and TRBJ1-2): GAGVSQSPSNKVTEKGKDVELRCDPISGHTALYWYRQSLGQGLEFLIYFQGNSAPDKSGLPSDRFSAERTGGSVSTLTIQRTQQEDSAVYLCASSFFEGDSRKYGYTFGSGTRLTVV.

The chain's CDR3 is CASSLHRGVATNEKLFF. For the CDR3, the DNA is TGTGCCAGCAGCTTGCACAGGGGGGTTGCAACTAATGAAAAACTGTTTTTT. The rearrangement uses TRBV5-5 and TRBJ1-4; TRBD1 matches at 8 bases. Losses at the gene ends were 1 base for V and 0 bases for J; bases not matched to a gene: 5. Germline V gives CDR1 SGHKS, CDR2 YYEKEE (reference sequence). The length of the CDR3 is 17 residues.

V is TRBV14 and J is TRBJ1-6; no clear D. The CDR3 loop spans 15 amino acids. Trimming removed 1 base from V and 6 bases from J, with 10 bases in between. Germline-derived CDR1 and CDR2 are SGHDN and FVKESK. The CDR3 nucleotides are TGTGCCAGCAGCCAAGCACGGGCCCCTAATTCACCCCTCCACTTT. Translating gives CASSQARAPNSPLHF.

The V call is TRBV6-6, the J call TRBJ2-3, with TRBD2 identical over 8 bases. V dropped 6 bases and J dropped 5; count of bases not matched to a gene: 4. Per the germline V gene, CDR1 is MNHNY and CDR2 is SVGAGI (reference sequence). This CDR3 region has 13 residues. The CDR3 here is CASSEREQDTQYF. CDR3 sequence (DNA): TGTGCCAGCAGCGAGCGGGAGCAAGATACGCAGTATTTT.

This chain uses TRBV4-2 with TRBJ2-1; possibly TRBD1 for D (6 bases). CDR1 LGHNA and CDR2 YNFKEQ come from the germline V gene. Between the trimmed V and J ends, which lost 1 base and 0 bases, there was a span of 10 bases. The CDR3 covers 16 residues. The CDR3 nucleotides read TGTGCCAGCAGCCAAGTACAGGGCAGCTCCTACAATGAGCAGTTCTTC. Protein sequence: CASSQVQGSSYNEQFF.

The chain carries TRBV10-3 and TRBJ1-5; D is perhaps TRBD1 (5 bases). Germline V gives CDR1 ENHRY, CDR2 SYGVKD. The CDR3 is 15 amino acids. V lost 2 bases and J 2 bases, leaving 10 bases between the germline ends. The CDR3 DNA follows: TGTGCCATCAGTGAGATGCCACAGGGCAATCAGCCCCAGCATTTT. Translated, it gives CAISEMPQGNQPQHF.